What follows are 18 T cell receptor beta chains derived from one specimen sequenced in a study of OX40 agonist ivuxolimab in advanced cancers. The assay was immunoSEQ multiplex PCR, and TCRdb's table has in-frame clones only and misses some. This sample has around 60,000 clones, with roughly nine tenths found just once. The sequencing used CD4+ or CD8+ T cells sorted from blood, collected in a trial of the OX40 agonist ivuxolimab. The source is an adult with an advanced solid tumor such as melanoma, head and neck, liver or kidney cancer.

The chain combines TRBV30 with TRBJ1-4; maybe TRBD1 (5 bases). The CDR3 covers 13 residues. From germline, CDR1 is GTSNPN and CDR2 SVGIG (reference sequence). Trimming cost V 6 bases and J 8 bases, with 16 bases left between them. CDR3 sequence: CACLQDRGEKLFF. For the CDR3, the DNA is TGTGCCTGCCTACAGGACCGGGGCGAAAAACTGTTTTTT.

The V call is TRBV11-2, the J call TRBJ2-7; 9 positions agree with TRBD2. The CDR3 is 15 residues long. The V segment lost 4 bases and the J segment 6 bases; nucleotides outside the gene matches: 10. The germline V gene has CDR1 SGHAT and CDR2 FQNNGV. Here the CDR3 DNA reads TGTGCCAGCAGCTCCCTCGGGACTAGCTGGCTCGAGCAGTACTTC. It yields the protein CASSSLGTSWLEQYF.

V and J are TRBV5-1 and TRBJ2-5, with 13 bases fitting TRBD2. The germline CDR1 and CDR2 sequences are SGHRS and YFSETQ. V lost 4 bases, J lost 5 bases, and 8 bases stayed unmatched. There are 16 residues in the CDR3. The CDR3 region is CASSPRTSGSGETQYF. The CDR3 nucleotides are TGCGCCAGCAGCCCCAGGACTAGCGGGAGTGGGGAGACCCAGTACTTC.

The chain joins TRBV19 to TRBJ2-2, with a weak D call TRBD1 (5 bases). V lost 6 bases and J lost 6, with 11 bases in between. Germline V gene sequence: CDR1 LNHDA, CDR2 SQIVND (reference sequence). The CDR3 length is 13 residues. CDR3 DNA sequence: TGTGCCAGTAGCAGACAGAGGCCCGGGGAGCTGTTTTTT. Protein sequence: CASSRQRPGELFF.

V usage is TRBV30 and J usage is TRBJ2-2; D remains ambiguous. The germline V and J ends were trimmed by 1 base and 3 bases, with 9 bases remaining between them. The CDR3 is made up of 14 amino acids. Germline lookup yields CDR1 GTSNPN and CDR2 SVGIG (reference sequence). The DNA for the CDR3 is TGTGCCTGGAGTGGACGTAGGGACACCGGGGAGCTGTTTTTT. Translation: CAWSGRRDTGELFF.

The V gene is TRBV11-3, the J gene TRBJ2-3, with D hard to call. V gave up 1 base and J gave up 2 bases, with 7 bases separating them. The germline V gene encodes CDR1 SGHNT and CDR2 YENEEA. The CDR3 contains 14 residues. For the CDR3, the DNA is TGTGCCAGCAGCTTAGGGTCGGCCACAGATACGCAGTATTTT. This gives the protein CASSLGSATDTQYF.

This clone came up once. The V gene is TRBV18, the J gene TRBJ2-7; perhaps D is TRBD1 or TRBD2 (7 bases each). The V end was cut by 2 bases, the J end by 5 bases, with 16 bases between. This CDR3 is 15 amino acids long. Per the germline V gene, CDR1 is KGHSH and CDR2 is LQKENI. The CDR3 coding sequence is TGTGCCAGCTCACCATCAGGGGGGGTAACTAACGAGCAGTACTTC. Translation: CASSPSGGVTNEQYF.

The rearrangement joins TRBV2 to TRBJ1-6, with 8 bases identical to TRBD1. The trim removed 5 bases at V and 10 bases at J, leaving 7 bases unmatched. Germline V gene lookup returns CDR1 SNHLY and CDR2 FYNNEI. CDR3 length equals 14 residues. The DNA for the CDR3 is TGTGCCAGCAGTTTTGACAGGGGAGGCTCACCCCTCCACTTT. Protein product: CASSFDRGGSPLHF.

This clone was detected once. J is TRBJ2-7 and V is TRBV30, with D perhaps TRBD1 or TRBD2 (5 bases each). This CDR3 has 13 amino acids. The germline V gene encodes CDR1 GTSNPN and CDR2 SVGIG (reference sequence). V was cut by 1 base and J by 0 bases, with 7 bases left in between. CDR3 in amino acids: CAWSGGASYEQYF. DNA of the CDR3: TGTGCCTGGAGTGGAGGGGCCTCCTACGAGCAGTACTTC.

This sequence joins TRBV5-1 and TRBJ2-1; tentatively, D is TRBD1 (5 bases). V gave up 0 bases and J gave up 0 bases, with 7 bases separating them. Germline V gene data show CDR1 as SGHRS and CDR2 as YFSETQ. The CDR3 has 15 residues. Written as DNA, the CDR3 is TGCGCCAGCAGCTTGGACAGGACCTCCTACAATGAGCAGTTCTTC. Translation: CASSLDRTSYNEQFF. The whole variable domain, filled in from reference TRBV5-1 and TRBJ2-1, reads KAGVTQTPRYLIKTRGQQVTLSCSPISGHRSVSWYQQTPGQGLQFLFEYFSETQRNKGNFPGRFSGRQFSNSRSEMNVSTLELGDSALYLCASSLDRTSYNEQFFGPGTRLTVL.

This chain connects TRBV5-1 to TRBJ1-6; no reliable D call. Germline V gene sequence: CDR1 SGHRS, CDR2 YFSETQ. The ends were cut back, 0 bases at V and 5 bases at J, with 6 bases in the middle. This CDR3 has 14 amino acids. The CDR3 sequence is CASSLGQDNSPLHF. In nucleotides, the CDR3 is TGCGCCAGCAGCTTGGGGCAGGATAATTCACCCCTCCACTTT.

The chain links TRBV19 to TRBJ2-3; TRBD2 matches at 15 bases. The CDR3 consists of 16 residues. Looked up from germline, CDR1 is LNHDA and CDR2 is SQIVND (reference sequence). V was clipped by 4 bases and J by 4 bases; unmatched bases: 3. CDR3 DNA sequence: TGTGCCAGTAGTACTGGACTAGCGGGAGGGTCAGATACGCAGTATTTT. This translates into CASSTGLAGGSDTQYF.

As to this clone: In the same sample, other DNA sequences code for this CDR3. The V gene is TRBV18, the J gene TRBJ2-1; D remains unclear. Deletions cut 1 base from V and 2 bases from J, with 9 bases between. This CDR3 is 15 amino acids long. CDR1 and CDR2 (germline): KGHSH, LQKENI. CDR3 protein: CASSPLATTYNEQFF. The CDR3, as DNA: TGTGCCAGCTCACCACTGGCTACGACCTACAATGAGCAGTTCTTC.

The gene calls are TRBV21-1 and TRBJ2-7; TRBD1, the table's D call, lacks a check against the DNA. TRBV21-1 is recorded as a pseudogene. The CDR3 length is 18 residues. The CDR3 region is CASTCEDGQVGLNYEQYF. The CDR3 DNA follows: TGTGCCAGCACCTGCGAGGATGGACAGGTCGGCCTAAACTACGAGCAGTACTTC.

The count of this clone is one. The chain employs TRBV6-6 and TRBJ1-4; tentatively, D is TRBD1 (6 bases). The germline gives CDR1 MNHNY, CDR2 SVGAGI (reference sequence). The CDR3 is made up of 15 amino acids. V was clipped by 6 bases and J by 11 bases, with 22 bases between them. The CDR3 DNA reads TGTGCCAGCAGATATAACCGGGACAAAGACAAGAAACTGTTTTTT. It encodes CASRYNRDKDKKLFF.

The V and J genes are TRBV5-5 and TRBJ1-1, with D perhaps TRBD1 (5 bases). V was trimmed by 7 bases and J by 0 bases, leaving 16 bases between them. CDR1 and CDR2 from the germline V gene are SGHKS and YYEKEE (reference sequence). This CDR3 is built from 15 residues. In DNA, the CDR3 is TGTGCCAGCGAAGACTATGCGGGGGTGAACACTGAAGCTTTCTTT. Protein: CASEDYAGVNTEAFF. The full variable domain, in which reference TRBV5-5 and TRBJ1-1 provide the parts outside the CDR3, is DAGVTQSPTHLIKTRGQQVTLRCSPISGHKSVSWYQQVLGQGPQFIFQYYEKEERGRGNFPDRFSARQFPNYSSELNVNALLLGDSALYLCASEDYAGVNTEAFFGQGTRLTVV.

V and J are TRBV18 and TRBJ2-5; D may correspond to TRBD1 or TRBD2 (6 bases each). CDR1 is KGHSH and CDR2 is LQKENI in the germline V gene. The CDR3 extends over 13 amino acids. V was cut by 4 bases and J by 5 bases, with 11 bases left in between. Here the CDR3 reads CASSLGGRETQYF. For the CDR3, the DNA is TGTGCCAGCTCACTGGGGGGCCGGGAGACCCAGTACTTC.

The sample holds one count of this clone. Written as DNA, the CDR3 is TGTGCCAGCTCACCAGCGGGAAGGACCGGGGAGCTGTTTTTT. Protein product: CASSPAGRTGELFF. The V and J genes are TRBV18 and TRBJ2-2; D is perhaps TRBD2 (6 bases). This CDR3 region has 14 residues. The V end was cut by 2 bases, the J end by 5 bases, with 9 bases between. Germline V gene lookup returns CDR1 KGHSH and CDR2 LQKENI.